This T cell receptor beta chain was recorded in a study of blood T cell repertoires in COVID-19. Seattle enrolled patients during active infection and tracked them longitudinally. Germline V lookup: CDR1 LNHNV, CDR2 YYDKDF (reference sequence). The CDR3 has 14 amino acids. The V and J ends lost 0 bases and 7 bases, in that order; junction bases with no gene match: 3. Repertoires were generated with immunoSEQ multiplex PCR, while TCRdb's copy carries only in-frame clones and drops some. The data contain approximately 150,000 clones, about 88% of them singletons. This sequence originates from a woman of 80 years or more with COVID-19, enrolled during active disease. The sample comprised peripheral blood. The chain carries TRBV15 and TRBJ1-5; 7 nucleotides agree with TRBD1. The CDR3: CATSRDLGQQPQHF. CDR3 bases: TGTGCCACCAGCAGAGATTTGGGACAGCAGCCCCAGCATTTT.